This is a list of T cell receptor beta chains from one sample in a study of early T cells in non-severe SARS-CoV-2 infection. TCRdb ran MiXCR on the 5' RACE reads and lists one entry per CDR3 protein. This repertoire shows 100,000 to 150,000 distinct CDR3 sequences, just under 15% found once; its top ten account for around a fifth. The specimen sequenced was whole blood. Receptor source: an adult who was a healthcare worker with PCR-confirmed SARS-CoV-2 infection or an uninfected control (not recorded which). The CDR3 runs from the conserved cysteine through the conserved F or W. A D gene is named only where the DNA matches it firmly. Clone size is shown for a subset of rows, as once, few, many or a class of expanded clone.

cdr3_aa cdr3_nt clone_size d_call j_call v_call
CASSLGQNSPLHF TGTGCCAGCAGCTTAGGACAAAATTCACCCCTCCACTTT . . TRBJ1-6 TRBV9
CSARERGHREKLFF TGCAGTGCTCGGGAGAGGGGGCATCGCGAAAAACTGTTTTTT few TRBD1 TRBJ1-4 TRBV20-1
CASSQEEDDEQFF TGCGCCAGCAGCCAAGAGGAAGACGATGAGCAGTTCTTC . . TRBJ2-1 TRBV4-1
CASSLEGQAIAETQYF TGTGCCAGCAGCTTAGAGGGACAGGCGATAGCGGAGACCCAGTACTTC . TRBD1 TRBJ2-5 TRBV7-2
CASSELGLRYF TGTGCCAGCAGTGAATTAGGGTTAAGGTATTTT few . TRBJ2-3 TRBV6-1
CASSRPGTANYGYTF TGTGCCAGCAGCCGGCCGGGCACCGCTAACTATGGCTACACCTTC many . TRBJ1-2 TRBV12-3/TRBV12-4
CAWTSSEGVDTQYF TGTGCCTGGACGTCTAGCGAGGGAGTTGATACGCAGTATTTT . . TRBJ2-3 TRBV30
CSAIVLAGGPDTQYF TGCAGTGCTATCGTCCTAGCGGGGGGGCCAGATACGCAGTATTTT few TRBD2 TRBJ2-3 TRBV20-1
CASSTGTNTGELFF TGTGCCAGCAGCACCGGGACGAACACCGGGGAGCTGTTTTTT few . TRBJ2-2 TRBV11-2
CASSYLRGGAKNIQYF TGTGCCAGCAGTTACCTGCGGGGGGGAGCCAAAAACATTCAGTACTTC . TRBD2 TRBJ2-4 TRBV6-5
CASSFQGDSPLHF TGCGCCAGCAGCTTCCAGGGGGACTCACCCCTCCACTTT few TRBD1 TRBJ1-6 TRBV5-1
CASSLNSLTDTQYF TGTGCCAGCAGTTTAAACAGCTTAACAGATACGCAGTATTTT medium-sized . TRBJ2-3 TRBV12-3/TRBV12-4
CASSLGIAGGPVAFF TGTGCCAGCAGCTTAGGTATAGCGGGGGGGCCAGTCGCGTTCTTC . TRBD2 TRBJ2-1 TRBV7-2
CASSLQGEVTEAFF TGTGCCAGCAGCCTACAGGGAGAAGTCACTGAAGCTTTCTTT few . TRBJ1-1 TRBV7-9
CSARDFYEQYF TGCAGTGCTAGGGACTTTTACGAGCAGTACTTC . . TRBJ2-7 TRBV20-1
CASSVTGTGVFRGYTF TGTGCCAGCAGCGTAACCGGGACAGGGGTTTTTCGAGGCTACACCTTC few TRBD1 TRBJ1-2 TRBV9
CASSPPGGPAYVRQYF TGTGCCAGCAGTCCCCCCGGCGGACCTGCTTATGTGAGGCAGTACTTC few . TRBJ2-7 TRBV6-6
CASSPLGSDEQYF TGTGCCAGCAGCCCATTGGGTAGCGACGAGCAGTACTTC few . TRBJ2-7 TRBV5-5
CASSATLDPYEQYF TGTGCCAGCAGTGCCACCCTGGACCCCTACGAGCAGTACTTC few . TRBJ2-7 TRBV12-3/TRBV12-4
CASSPPGTKETQYF TGTGCCAGCTCACCTCCCGGGACAAAAGAGACCCAGTACTTC few . TRBJ2-5 TRBV18
CASSDWTGPSRSGANVLTF TGTGCCAGCAGTGATTGGACAGGGCCCTCCCGCTCTGGGGCCAACGTCCTGACTTTC . TRBD1 TRBJ2-6 TRBV27
CASSLEAGGFAGELFF TGTGCCAGCAGTTTAGAAGCGGGGGGTTTTGCCGGGGAGCTGTTTTTT . TRBD2 TRBJ2-2 TRBV27
CASSKEKDYTEAFF TGTGCCAGCAGCAAAGAGAAAGACTACACTGAAGCTTTCTTT few . TRBJ1-1 TRBV21-1
CASSLLGDTEAFF TGCGCCAGCAGCTTGTTGGGGGACACTGAAGCTTTCTTT many . TRBJ1-1 TRBV5-1
CASSQVLLQGRNTEAFF TGTGCCAGCAGCCAAGTACTTTTACAGGGAAGGAACACTGAAGCTTTCTTT few . TRBJ1-1 TRBV3-1
CATSRGREKGYEQYF TGTGCCACCAGCAGAGGAAGGGAGAAAGGCTACGAGCAGTACTTC . . TRBJ2-7 TRBV15
CASSSPGQGTYEQYF TGTGCCAGCAGTTCACCGGGACAGGGGACCTACGAGCAGTACTTC . TRBD1 TRBJ2-7 TRBV6-5
CASTLAPAGRADTQYF TGTGCCAGCACCCTGGCCCCAGCGGGCCGCGCAGATACGCAGTATTTT many . TRBJ2-3 TRBV7-8
CASSQLSLGGYTEAFF TGCGCCAGCAGCCAACTTTCGTTGGGAGGGTACACTGAAGCTTTCTTT . . TRBJ1-1 TRBV4-1
CASSPALDQPQHF TGTGCCAGCAGCCCGGCCCTTGATCAGCCCCAGCATTTT . . TRBJ1-5 TRBV3-1
CASQGSSGTTGELFF TGTGCCTCCCAAGGGTCTAGCGGAACCACCGGGGAGCTGTTTTTT . TRBD2 TRBJ2-2 TRBV2
CATTRDIGLQPQHF TGTGCCACCACTCGGGACATAGGATTACAGCCCCAGCATTTT . . TRBJ1-5 TRBV15